This is a list of T cell receptor beta chains from one sample in a study of blood T cell repertoires in COVID-19. The table came from immunoSEQ multiplex PCR; TCRdb's copy has only in-frame clones and leaves some out. The table has approximately 300,000 clones, 86% seen once. The material sequenced was peripheral blood. Every receptor here comes from a woman between 50 and 59 years old with acute or convalescent COVID-19. Each CDR3 is given with its conserved first and last residue. A D gene is named only where the DNA matches it firmly. Size tells how often a clone was seen (once, few, many) or the class of an expanded clone, and some rows leave it out.

j_call | v_call | d_call | clone_size | cdr3_nt | cdr3_aa
TRBJ2-5 | TRBV30 | TRBD2 | . | TGTGCCTGGAGTGTGGGCGGGAGTTTGGGCGAGACCCAGTACTTC | CAWSVGGSLGETQYF
TRBJ1-3 | TRBV19 | . | . | TGTGCCAGTAGGAGCCGGGTCAAAGGAAACACCATATATTTT | CASRSRVKGNTIYF
TRBJ1-3 | TRBV7-2 | . | few | TGTGCCAGCAGCTTAGAATGGCCTCCCTCTGGAAACACCATATATTTT | CASSLEWPPSGNTIYF
TRBJ1-5 | TRBV27 | . | . | TGTGCCAGCAGTTTCAATAGCAATCAGCCCCAGCATTTT | CASSFNSNQPQHF
TRBJ2-3 | TRBV7-3 | TRBD1 | . | TGTGCCAGCAGCTTTCAGGGGGCAGAGTCAGATACGCAGTATTTT | CASSFQGAESDTQYF
TRBJ2-7 | TRBV24-1 | TRBD1 | . | TGTGCCACCAGTGGTGCCGGGACAGATCCCTACGAGCAGTACTTC | CATSGAGTDPYEQYF
TRBJ1-2 | TRBV10-3 | TRBD1 | . | TGTGCCATCAGGGGGGGACAGGTTGATAACTATGGCTACACCTTC | CAIRGGQVDNYGYTF
TRBJ1-2 | TRBV25-1 | . | . | TGTGCCAGCAGTGAAGGAGAGGGCGACTACACCTTC | CASSEGEGDYTF
TRBJ2-7 | TRBV19 | TRBD1 | . | TGTGCCAGTCTCGACAGGGGGGACACGGGAGAGCAGTACTTC | CASLDRGDTGEQYF
TRBJ2-1 | TRBV11-2 | . | . | TGTGCCAGCAGCGGCAGCTCCTACAATGAGCAGTTCTTC | CASSGSSYNEQFF
TRBJ2-7 | TRBV27 | . | . | TGTGCCAGCAGTTTATGGCAGGGTACCCACGAGCAGTACTTC | CASSLWQGTHEQYF
TRBJ2-7 | TRBV27 | . | . | TGTGCCAGCAGTTTAGGGCCTTATTACTACGAGCAGTACTTC | CASSLGPYYYEQYF
TRBJ2-1 | TRBV5-4 | . | . | TGTGCCAGCAGCTTGGACAGGGTGGACAATGAGCAGTTCTTC | CASSLDRVDNEQFF
TRBJ2-1 | TRBV2 | TRBD2 | . | TGTGCCAGCCGGAAGCGGGAGCAGAACGATGAGCAGTTCTTC | CASRKREQNDEQFF
TRBJ2-7 | TRBV4-1 | . | once | TGCGCCAGCAGCCAAGTTTGGACAGACTCCTACGAGCAGTACTTC | CASSQVWTDSYEQYF
TRBJ1-4 | TRBV15 | . | . | TGTGCCACCAGCAGACCCCGGACGGACTCTAATGAAAAACTGTTTTTT | CATSRPRTDSNEKLFF
TRBJ2-7 | TRBV5-4 | TRBD2 | . | TGTGCCAGCAGCTTGAGCCTAGCGGGGAATTCCTACGAGCAGTACTTC | CASSLSLAGNSYEQYF
TRBJ1-5 | TRBV28 | . | . | TGTGCCAGCAGTTTGAGGCCCAATCAGCCCCAGCATTTT | CASSLRPNQPQHF
TRBJ1-2 | TRBV29-1 | TRBD1 | . | TGCAGCGTTGATGGACAGGGTGAGGATGTTGGCTACACCTTC | CSVDGQGEDVGYTF
TRBJ2-3 | TRBV7-3 | . | . | TGTGCCAGCAGCCCAATGGGGGGTCCCACAGATACGCAGTATTTT | CASSPMGGPTDTQYF
TRBJ2-5 | TRBV18 | TRBD1 | few | TGTGCCAGCTCTCCAATCGGTCACAGGGGGCAAGAGACCCAGTACTTC | CASSPIGHRGQETQYF
TRBJ2-5 | TRBV5-5 | . | . | TGTGCCAGCAGCCGCGGGACAGCGGAGACCCAGTACTTC | CASSRGTAETQYF
TRBJ2-1 | TRBV9 | TRBD1 | . | TGTGCCAGCAGCGTAACTACAGGGGGTGAGCAGTTCTTC | CASSVTTGGEQFF
TRBJ2-7 | TRBV9 | TRBD1 | . | TGTGCCAGCAGCGTAGATCTGGGACAGGGCTACGAGCAGTACTTC | CASSVDLGQGYEQYF
TRBJ2-1 | TRBV7-9 | . | . | TGTGCCAGCAGCTTTGGGTCCACCGGTGGCGGGGAGCAGTTCTTC | CASSFGSTGGGEQFF
TRBJ1-2 | TRBV30 | TRBD1 | . | TGTGCCTGGAGGGACAGGGGCGGCTACACCTTC | CAWRDRGGYTF
TRBJ1-2 | TRBV14 | TRBD1 | once | TGTGCCAGCAGCCAAGGAATACAGGGGGCGCCTCATGGCTACACCTTC | CASSQGIQGAPHGYTF
TRBJ1-2 | TRBV6-4 | . | . | TGTGCCAGCAGTGACACCGGACAGTACTATGGCTACACCTTC | CASSDTGQYYGYTF
TRBJ2-2 | TRBV28 | . | . | TGTGCCAGCAGTCATGGTAGGAGGGGTTCGAACACCGGGGAGCTGTTTTTT | CASSHGRRGSNTGELFF
TRBJ1-3 | TRBV6-1 | . | . | TGTGCCAGCAGTGAACAGGTAGCTGGAAACACCATATATTTT | CASSEQVAGNTIYF
TRBJ1-1 | TRBV7-2 | TRBD1 | . | TGTGCCAGCAGCTTAACTCAGGGGGCGAATGAAGCTTTCTTT | CASSLTQGANEAFF
TRBJ1-5 | TRBV28 | TRBD1 | . | TGTGCCAGCAGTTTATACCAAACGACAGGGTATAACAATCAGCCCCAGCATTTT | CASSLYQTTGYNNQPQHF
TRBJ1-1 | TRBV3-1/TRBV3-2 | . | . | TGTGCCAGCAGCCAGATGGCGGTTCGAAGTGAAGCTTTCTTT | CASSQMAVRSEAFF
TRBJ2-7 | TRBV9 | TRBD1 | . | TGTGCCAGCAGCGTAGGGGGACAGGGAGCCTACGAGCAGTACTTC | CASSVGGQGAYEQYF
TRBJ2-3 | TRBV7-9 | TRBD2 | . | TGTGCCAGCAGCTTCGGACTAGCGGGATCGCCGCAGTATTTT | CASSFGLAGSPQYF
TRBJ2-7 | TRBV29-1 | TRBD2 | once | TGCAGCGTTGAAGATGGGTGGGAGGGGCGATACGAGCAGTACTTC | CSVEDGWEGRYEQYF